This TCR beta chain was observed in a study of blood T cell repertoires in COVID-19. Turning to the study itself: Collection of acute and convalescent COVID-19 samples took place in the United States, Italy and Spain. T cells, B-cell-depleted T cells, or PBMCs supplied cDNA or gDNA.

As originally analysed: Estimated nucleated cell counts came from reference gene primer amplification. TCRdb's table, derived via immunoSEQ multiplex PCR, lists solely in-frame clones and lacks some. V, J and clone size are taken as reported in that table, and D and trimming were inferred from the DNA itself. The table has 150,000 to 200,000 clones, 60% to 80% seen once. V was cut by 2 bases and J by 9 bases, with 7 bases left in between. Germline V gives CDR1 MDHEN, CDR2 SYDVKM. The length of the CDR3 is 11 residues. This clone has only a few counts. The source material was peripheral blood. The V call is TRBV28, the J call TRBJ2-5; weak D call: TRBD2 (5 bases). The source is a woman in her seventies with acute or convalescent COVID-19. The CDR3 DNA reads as TGTGCCAGCAGTTTAGGAGCGGCCCAGTACTTC. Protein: CASSLGAAQYF.